Shown below are 2 T cell receptor beta chains from a single sample sequenced in a study of blood T cell repertoires in COVID-19 (TCRdb year 2020). Library preparation was by the immunoSEQ multiplex PCR assay. The source is immuneACCESS, and TCRdb retained only in-frame sequences with V and J called. Part of the clones is not carried over; for the studies checked, unresolved V genes explain less than half of this, and the remainder is unexplained. For this sample there are about 290,000 clones; 85% appear just once. Of the sample, around 4.2% falls within the top ten clones. The sequenced sample consisted of peripheral blood. The receptors derive from a woman aged 45 to 65 with active or convalescent COVID-19.

The chain couples TRBV5-1 to TRBJ1-3; D is uncertain. The CDR3 spans 14 residues. The germline CDR1 and CDR2 sequences are SGHRS and YFSETQ. The V and J ends lost 4 bases and 0 bases respectively, with 8 bases between them. CDR3 protein: CASSREISGNTIYF. The CDR3, as DNA: TGCGCCAGCAGCCGCGAAATCTCTGGAAACACCATATATTTT.

The chain couples TRBV7-3 to TRBJ1-1, with 7 bases aligning to TRBD1. Germline CDR1 reads SGHTA; CDR2 reads FQGTGA. CDR3 size: 13 residues. With 2 bases clipped from V and 6 bases from J, the junction kept 3 bases outside the gene matches. CDR3 region: CASSLDGTAEAFF. CDR3 coding DNA: TGTGCCAGCAGCTTAGACGGGACAGCTGAAGCTTTCTTT. Looking up the rest from reference TRBV7-3 and TRBJ1-1 gives the full variable domain: GAGVSQTPSNKVTEKGKYVELRCDPISGHTALYWYRQSLGQGPEFLIYFQGTGAADDSGLPNDRFFAVRPEGSVSTLKIQRTERGDSAVYLCASSLDGTAEAFFGQGTRLTVV.